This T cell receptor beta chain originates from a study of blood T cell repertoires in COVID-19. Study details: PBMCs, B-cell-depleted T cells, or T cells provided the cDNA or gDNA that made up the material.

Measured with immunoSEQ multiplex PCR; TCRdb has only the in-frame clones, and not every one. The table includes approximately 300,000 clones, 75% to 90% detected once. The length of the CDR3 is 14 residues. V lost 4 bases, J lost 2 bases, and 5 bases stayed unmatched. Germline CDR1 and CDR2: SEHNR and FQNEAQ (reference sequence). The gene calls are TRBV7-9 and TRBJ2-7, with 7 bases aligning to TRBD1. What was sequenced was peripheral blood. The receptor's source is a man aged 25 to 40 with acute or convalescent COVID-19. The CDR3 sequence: CASSSLTGTYEQYF. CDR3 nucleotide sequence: TGTGCCAGCAGCTCGTTGACAGGGACCTACGAGCAGTACTTC.